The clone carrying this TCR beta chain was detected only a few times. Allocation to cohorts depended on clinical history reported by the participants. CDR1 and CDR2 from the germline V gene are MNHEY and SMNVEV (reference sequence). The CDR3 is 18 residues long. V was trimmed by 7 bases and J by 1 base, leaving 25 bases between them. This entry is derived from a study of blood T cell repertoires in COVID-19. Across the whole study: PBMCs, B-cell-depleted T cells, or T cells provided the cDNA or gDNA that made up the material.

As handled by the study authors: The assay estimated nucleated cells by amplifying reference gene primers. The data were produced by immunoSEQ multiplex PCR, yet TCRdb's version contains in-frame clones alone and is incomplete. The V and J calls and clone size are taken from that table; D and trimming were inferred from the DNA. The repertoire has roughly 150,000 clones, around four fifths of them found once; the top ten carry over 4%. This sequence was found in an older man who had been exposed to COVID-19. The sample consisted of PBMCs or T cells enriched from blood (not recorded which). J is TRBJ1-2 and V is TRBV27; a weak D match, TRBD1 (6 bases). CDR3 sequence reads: CASKGGAGQKTSNYGYTF. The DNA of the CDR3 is TGTGCCAGCAAGGGGGGGGCCGGGCAGAAAACCAGTAACTATGGCTACACCTTC.